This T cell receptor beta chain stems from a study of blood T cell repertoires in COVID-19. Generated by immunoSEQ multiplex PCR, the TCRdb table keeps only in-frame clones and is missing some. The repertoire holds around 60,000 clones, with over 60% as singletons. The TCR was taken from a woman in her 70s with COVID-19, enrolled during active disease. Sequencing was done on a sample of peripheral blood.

CDR3: CASSLRQGGNQPQHF. In DNA, the CDR3 is TGTGCCAGTAGTCTTCGACAGGGTGGCAATCAGCCCCAGCATTTT. This chain uses TRBV19 with TRBJ1-5; 7 bases align to TRBD1. The CDR3 is 15 amino acids. Germline assignment: CDR1 LNHDA and CDR2 SQIVND (reference sequence). Trimming removed 5 bases from V and 2 bases from J; junction bases left unmatched: 6.